This entry concerns a single T cell receptor (beta chain). The target antigen is unknown. These data are taken from a study of OX40 agonist ivuxolimab in advanced cancers. General study results and limits: Fewer expanded clones were found on average in CD4+ than in CD8+ T cells. Near-lowest levels of clonal expansion characterized partial responders at 0.1-3.0 mg/kg.

TCRdb keeps only in-frame clones here, not all; method: immunoSEQ multiplex PCR. The repertoire has about 33,000 clones, roughly 68% of them found once; the top ten carry 12%. This CDR3 has 12 residues. The germline CDR1 and CDR2 sequences are LNHDA and SQIVND (reference sequence). Unmatched junction bases numbered 2, after V lost 8 bases and J lost 6 bases. The specimen was CD4+ or CD8+ T cells sorted from blood, collected in a trial of the OX40 agonist ivuxolimab. The rearrangement uses TRBV19 and TRBJ2-4; 9 nucleotides agree with TRBD1. The sequence was collected from an adult with an advanced solid tumor such as melanoma, head and neck, liver or kidney cancer. The CDR3 reads CASGQGPNIQYF. CDR3 coding DNA: TGTGCCAGTGGACAGGGGCCAAACATTCAGTACTTC.